This T cell receptor (beta chain) originates from a study of blood T cell repertoires in COVID-19. Study details: The samples span acute and convalescent COVID-19 from the United States, Italy and Spain. T cells, B-cell-depleted T cells, or PBMCs provided the cDNA or gDNA that served as material.

Profiling relied on immunoSEQ multiplex PCR, and the TCRdb table lists in-frame clones only, not all of them. The table includes roughly 200,000 clones, roughly 87% detected once. Germline loops: CDR1 SGHKS, CDR2 YYEKEE (reference sequence). V gave up 4 bases and J gave up 5 bases; unmatched junction bases: 4. This CDR3 has 14 amino acids. In terms of age and location, participants ranged from roughly 18 to 90 years and lived in under 30 US areas. Participants were placed into cohorts based on the clinical history they reported. This chain links TRBV5-5 with TRBJ1-4, with TRBD1 matching 8 bases. The sequenced sample was PBMCs or T cells enriched from blood (not recorded which). The TCR was taken from a man aged 18-30 years with acute COVID-19. The CDR3 DNA is TGTGCCAGCAGCACGGACAGGGAAAATGAAAAACTGTTTTTT. The encoded protein is CASSTDRENEKLFF.